This T cell receptor (beta chain) was found in a study of shared clonotypes between healthy human individuals. The CDR3 is made up of 16 amino acids. Per germline, CDR1 SSHAT and CDR2 FNYEAQ (reference sequence). Profiled with immunoSEQ multiplex PCR; TCRdb holds only in-frame clones, not every one. The table includes some 980,000 clones, approximately 76% detected once. This clone was seen only a few times. Its antigen is as yet unknown. Compared with germline, one end of the junction differs, possibly owing to a read error. Study-wide findings and caveats: The study found lower generation probabilities in non-shared clonotypes than in those shared by all four donors.

The chain employs TRBV7-7 and TRBJ2-5; TRBD2 might be the D (6 bases). Source material: memory CD4+ T cells sorted from blood. Subset given: CD45RA-negative fraction. The receptor's source is a man aged 18 to 30 in good health. The CDR3 protein is CASSLEGAGTTETQYF. The DNA of the CDR3 is TGTGCTAGCAGCTTAGAGGGTGCGGGAACCACAGAGACCCAGTACTTC.